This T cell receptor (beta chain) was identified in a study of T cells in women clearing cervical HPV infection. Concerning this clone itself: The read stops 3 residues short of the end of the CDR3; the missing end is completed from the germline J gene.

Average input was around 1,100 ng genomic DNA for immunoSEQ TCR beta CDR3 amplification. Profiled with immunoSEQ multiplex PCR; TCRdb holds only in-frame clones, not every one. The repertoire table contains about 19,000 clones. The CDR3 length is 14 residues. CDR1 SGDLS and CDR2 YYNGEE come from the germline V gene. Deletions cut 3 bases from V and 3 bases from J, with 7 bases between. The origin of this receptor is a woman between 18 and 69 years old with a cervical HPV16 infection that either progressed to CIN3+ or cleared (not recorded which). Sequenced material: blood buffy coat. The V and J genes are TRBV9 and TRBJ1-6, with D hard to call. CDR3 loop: CASSAGRYNSPLHF. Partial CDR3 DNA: TGTGCCAGCAGCGCAGGCCGCTATAATTCACCC.